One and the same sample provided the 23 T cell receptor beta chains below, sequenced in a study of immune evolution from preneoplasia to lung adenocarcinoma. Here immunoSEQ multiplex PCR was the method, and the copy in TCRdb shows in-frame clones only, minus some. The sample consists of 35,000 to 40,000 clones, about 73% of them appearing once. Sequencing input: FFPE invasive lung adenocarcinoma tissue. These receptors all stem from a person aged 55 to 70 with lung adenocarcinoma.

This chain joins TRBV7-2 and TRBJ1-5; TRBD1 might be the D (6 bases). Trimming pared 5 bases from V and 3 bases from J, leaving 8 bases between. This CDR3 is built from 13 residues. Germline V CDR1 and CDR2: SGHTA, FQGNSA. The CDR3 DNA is TGTGCCAGCAGCCGGGACACCAATCAGCCCCAGCATTTT. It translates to CASSRDTNQPQHF.

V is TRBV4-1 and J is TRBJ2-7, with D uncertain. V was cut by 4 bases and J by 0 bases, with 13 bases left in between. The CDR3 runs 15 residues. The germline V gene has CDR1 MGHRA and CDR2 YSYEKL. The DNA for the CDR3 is TGCGCCAGCAGCCCCGAATCTCCCAGCTCCTACGAGCAGTACTTC. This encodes CASSPESPSSYEQYF.

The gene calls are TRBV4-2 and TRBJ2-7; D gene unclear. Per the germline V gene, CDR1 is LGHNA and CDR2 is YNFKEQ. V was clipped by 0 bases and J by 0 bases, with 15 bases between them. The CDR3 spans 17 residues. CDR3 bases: TGTGCCAGCAGCCAAGATTTCGGTCGAGGTTCCTCCTACGAGCAGTACTTC. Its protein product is CASSQDFGRGSSYEQYF.

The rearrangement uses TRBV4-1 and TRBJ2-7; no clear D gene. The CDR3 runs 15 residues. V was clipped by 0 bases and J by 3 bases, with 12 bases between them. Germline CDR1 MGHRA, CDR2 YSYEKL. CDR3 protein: CASSQDWNGVYEQYF. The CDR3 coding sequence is TGCGCCAGCAGCCAAGATTGGAACGGTGTCTACGAGCAGTACTTC.

CDR3 loop: CSVGDRDLSSGEQYF. Written as DNA, the CDR3 is TGCAGCGTTGGGGACAGGGACTTATCGTCGGGGGAGCAGTACTTC. This chain links TRBV29-1 with TRBJ2-7; 9 bases align to TRBD1. V lost 4 bases to trimming and J lost 7 bases; unmatched junction nucleotides: 14. The CDR3 has 15 amino acids. From germline, CDR1 is SQVTM and CDR2 ANQGSEA.

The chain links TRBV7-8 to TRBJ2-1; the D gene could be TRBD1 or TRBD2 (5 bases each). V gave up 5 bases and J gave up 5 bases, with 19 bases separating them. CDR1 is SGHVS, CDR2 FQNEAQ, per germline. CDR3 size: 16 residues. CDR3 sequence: CASSPSFRERDNEQFF. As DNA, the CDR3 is TGTGCCAGCAGCCCTTCCTTCAGGGAGAGGGACAATGAGCAGTTCTTC.

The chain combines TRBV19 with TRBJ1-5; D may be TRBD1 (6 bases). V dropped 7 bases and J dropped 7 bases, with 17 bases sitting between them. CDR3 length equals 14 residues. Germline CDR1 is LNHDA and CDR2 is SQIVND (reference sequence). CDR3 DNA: TGTGCCAGTACCCATGGGCAGGGGCGGCAGCCCCAGCATTTT. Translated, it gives CASTHGQGRQPQHF.

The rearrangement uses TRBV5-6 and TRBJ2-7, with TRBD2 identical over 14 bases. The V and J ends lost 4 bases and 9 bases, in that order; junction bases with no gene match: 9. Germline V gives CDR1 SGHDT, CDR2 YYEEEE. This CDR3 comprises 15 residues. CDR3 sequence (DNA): TGTGCCAGCAGCCCGGATGGGACTAGCGGGAGATTGCAGTACTTC. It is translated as CASSPDGTSGRLQYF.

For the CDR3, the DNA is TGCAGCGTTGATGAGCAGGATAACTATGGCTACACCTTC. This encodes CSVDEQDNYGYTF. The chain combines TRBV29-1 with TRBJ1-2; D ambiguous. V gave up 3 bases and J gave up 1 base, with 9 bases separating them. The CDR3 length is 13 residues. CDR1 and CDR2 from the germline V gene are SQVTM and ANQGSEA. The entire variable domain, with the rest obtained from reference TRBV29-1 and TRBJ1-2, is as follows: SAVISQKPSRDICQRGTSLTIQCQVDSQVTMMFWYRQQPGQSLTLIATANQGSEATYESGFVIDKFPISRPNLTFSTLTVSNMSPEDSSIYLCSVDEQDNYGYTFGSGTRLTVV.

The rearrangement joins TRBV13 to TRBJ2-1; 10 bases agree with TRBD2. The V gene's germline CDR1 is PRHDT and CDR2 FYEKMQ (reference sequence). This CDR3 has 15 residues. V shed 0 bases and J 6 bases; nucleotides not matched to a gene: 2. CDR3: CASSLGSGRANEQFF. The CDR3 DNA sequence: TGTGCCAGCAGCTTAGGGAGCGGGAGGGCCAATGAGCAGTTCTTC.

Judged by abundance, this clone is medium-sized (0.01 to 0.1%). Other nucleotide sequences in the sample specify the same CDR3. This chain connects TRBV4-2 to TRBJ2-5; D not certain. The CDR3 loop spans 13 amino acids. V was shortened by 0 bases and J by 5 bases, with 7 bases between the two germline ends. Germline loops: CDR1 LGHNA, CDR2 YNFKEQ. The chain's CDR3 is CASSQDPGETQYF. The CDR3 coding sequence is TGTGCCAGCAGCCAAGACCCTGGGGAGACCCAGTACTTC.

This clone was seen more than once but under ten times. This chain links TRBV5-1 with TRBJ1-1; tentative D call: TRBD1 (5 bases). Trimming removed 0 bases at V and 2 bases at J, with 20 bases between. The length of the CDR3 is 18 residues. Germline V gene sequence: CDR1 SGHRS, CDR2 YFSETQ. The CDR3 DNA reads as TGCGCCAGCAGCTTGGGATCTGGGGCCGGTCAGTCAAACACTGAAGCTTTCTTT. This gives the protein CASSLGSGAGQSNTEAFF.

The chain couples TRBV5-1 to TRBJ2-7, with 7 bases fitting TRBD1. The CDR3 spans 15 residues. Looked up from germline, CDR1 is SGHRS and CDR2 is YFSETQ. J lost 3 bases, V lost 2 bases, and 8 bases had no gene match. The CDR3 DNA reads TGCGCCAGCAGCTTCCGGGACAGCACCCTCTACGAGCAGTACTTC. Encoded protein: CASSFRDSTLYEQYF.

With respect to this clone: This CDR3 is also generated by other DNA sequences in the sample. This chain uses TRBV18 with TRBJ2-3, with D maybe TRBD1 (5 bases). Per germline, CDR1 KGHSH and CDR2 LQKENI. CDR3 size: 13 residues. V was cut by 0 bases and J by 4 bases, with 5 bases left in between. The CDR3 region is CASSPPGADTQYF. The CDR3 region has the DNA TGTGCCAGCTCACCACCAGGGGCAGATACGCAGTATTTT. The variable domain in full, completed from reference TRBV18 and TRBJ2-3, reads NAGVMQNPRHLVRRRGQEARLRCSPMKGHSHVYWYRQLPEEGLKFMVYLQKENIIDESGMPKERFSAEFPKEGPSILRIQQVVRGDSAAYFCASSPPGADTQYFGPGTRLTVL.

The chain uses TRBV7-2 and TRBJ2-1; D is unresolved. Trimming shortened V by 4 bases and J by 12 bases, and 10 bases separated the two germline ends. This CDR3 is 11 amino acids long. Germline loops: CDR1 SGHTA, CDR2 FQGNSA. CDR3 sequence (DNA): TGTGCCAGCAGCTCGGCGAGATTGCAGTTCTTC. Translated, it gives CASSSARLQFF.

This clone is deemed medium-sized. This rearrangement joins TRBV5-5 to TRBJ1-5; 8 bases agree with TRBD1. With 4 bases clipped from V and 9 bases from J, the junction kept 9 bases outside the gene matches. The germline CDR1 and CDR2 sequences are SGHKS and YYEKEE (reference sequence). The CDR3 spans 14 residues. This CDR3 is CASSPGQAFTPQHF. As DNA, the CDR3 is TGTGCCAGCAGCCCGGGACAGGCATTTACGCCCCAGCATTTT.

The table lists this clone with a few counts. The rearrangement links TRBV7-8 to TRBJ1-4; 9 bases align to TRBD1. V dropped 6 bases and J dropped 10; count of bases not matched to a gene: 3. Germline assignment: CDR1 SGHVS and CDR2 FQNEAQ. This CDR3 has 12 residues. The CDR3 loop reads CASSLGQGKLFF. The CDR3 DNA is TGTGCCAGCAGTTTGGGACAGGGAAAACTGTTTTTT.

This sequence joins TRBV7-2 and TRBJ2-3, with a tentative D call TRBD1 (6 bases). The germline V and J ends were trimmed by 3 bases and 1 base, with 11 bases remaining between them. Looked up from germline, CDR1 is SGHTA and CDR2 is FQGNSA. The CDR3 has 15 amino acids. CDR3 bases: TGTGCCAGCAGCTTTACAGGGATGCGCACAGATACGCAGTATTTT. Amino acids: CASSFTGMRTDTQYF. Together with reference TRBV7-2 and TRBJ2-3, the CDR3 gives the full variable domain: GAGVSQSPSNKVTEKGKDVELRCDPISGHTALYWYRQSLGQGLEFLIYFQGNSAPDKSGLPSDRFSAERTGGSVSTLTIQRTQQEDSAVYLCASSFTGMRTDTQYFGPGTRLTVL.

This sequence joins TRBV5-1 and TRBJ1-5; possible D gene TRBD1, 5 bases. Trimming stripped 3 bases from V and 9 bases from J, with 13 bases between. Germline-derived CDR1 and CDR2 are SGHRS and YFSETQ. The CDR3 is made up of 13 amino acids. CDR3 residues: CASSSDPGGPQHF. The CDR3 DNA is TGCGCCAGCAGCTCCGACCCGGGGGGGCCCCAGCATTTT.

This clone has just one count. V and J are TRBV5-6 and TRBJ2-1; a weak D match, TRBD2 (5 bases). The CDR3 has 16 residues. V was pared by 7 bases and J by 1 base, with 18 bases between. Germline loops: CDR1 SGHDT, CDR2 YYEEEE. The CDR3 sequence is CASQWERERSYNEQFF. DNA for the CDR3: TGTGCCAGCCAATGGGAGAGAGAGAGGTCCTACAATGAGCAGTTCTTC.

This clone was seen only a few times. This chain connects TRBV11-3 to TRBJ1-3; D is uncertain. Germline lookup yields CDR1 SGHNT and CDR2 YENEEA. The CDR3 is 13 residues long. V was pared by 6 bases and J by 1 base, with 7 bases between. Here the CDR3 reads CASREDSGNTIYF. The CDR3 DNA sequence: TGTGCCAGCAGGGAGGATTCTGGAAACACCATATATTTT.

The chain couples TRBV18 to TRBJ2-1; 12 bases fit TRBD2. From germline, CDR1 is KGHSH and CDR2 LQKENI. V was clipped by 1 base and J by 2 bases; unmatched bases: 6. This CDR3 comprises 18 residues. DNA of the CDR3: TGTGCCAGCTCACCACAACCCCCTAGCGGGAGGGCCTACAATGAGCAGTTCTTC. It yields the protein CASSPQPPSGRAYNEQFF.

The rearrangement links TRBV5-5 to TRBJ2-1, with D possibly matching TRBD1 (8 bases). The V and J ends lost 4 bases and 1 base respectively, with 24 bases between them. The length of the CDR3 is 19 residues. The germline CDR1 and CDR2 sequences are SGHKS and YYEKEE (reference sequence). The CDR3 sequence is CASSLSTSTQGGSYNEQFF. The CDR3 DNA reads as TGTGCCAGCAGCCTTTCGACGTCGACACAGGGGGGGTCCTACAATGAGCAGTTCTTC.